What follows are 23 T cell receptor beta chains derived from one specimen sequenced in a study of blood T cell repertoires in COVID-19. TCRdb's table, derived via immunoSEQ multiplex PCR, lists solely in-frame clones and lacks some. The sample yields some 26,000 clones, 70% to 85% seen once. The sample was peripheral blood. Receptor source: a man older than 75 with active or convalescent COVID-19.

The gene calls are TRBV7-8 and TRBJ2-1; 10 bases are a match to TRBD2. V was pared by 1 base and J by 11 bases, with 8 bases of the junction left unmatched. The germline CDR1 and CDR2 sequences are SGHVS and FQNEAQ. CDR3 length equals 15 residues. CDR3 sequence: CASSLGGPGLAKQFF. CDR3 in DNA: TGTGCCAGCAGCTTAGGAGGCCCGGGACTAGCGAAGCAGTTCTTC.

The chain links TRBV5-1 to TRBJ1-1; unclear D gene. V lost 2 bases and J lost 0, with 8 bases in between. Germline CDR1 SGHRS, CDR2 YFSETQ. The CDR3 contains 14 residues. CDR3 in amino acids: CASSFAGLNTEAFF. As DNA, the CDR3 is TGCGCCAGCAGCTTCGCGGGGTTGAACACTGAAGCTTTCTTT.

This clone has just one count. CDR3 DNA sequence: TGTGCCAGCAGTGACCGGGTGAGGGATTCACCCCTCCACTTT. This encodes CASSDRVRDSPLHF. The chain carries TRBV25-1 and TRBJ1-6; the D is unclear. The ends were cut back, 3 bases at V and 8 bases at J, with 11 bases in the middle. The CDR3 spans 14 residues. Germline CDR1 reads MGHDK; CDR2 reads SYGVNS.

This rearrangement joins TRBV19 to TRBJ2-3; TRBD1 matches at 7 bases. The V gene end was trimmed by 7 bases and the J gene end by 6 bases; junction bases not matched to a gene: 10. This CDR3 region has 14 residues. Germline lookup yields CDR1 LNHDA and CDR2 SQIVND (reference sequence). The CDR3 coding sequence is TGTGCCAGTACCGACAGGGCACCCACGGATACGCAGTATTTT. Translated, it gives CASTDRAPTDTQYF.

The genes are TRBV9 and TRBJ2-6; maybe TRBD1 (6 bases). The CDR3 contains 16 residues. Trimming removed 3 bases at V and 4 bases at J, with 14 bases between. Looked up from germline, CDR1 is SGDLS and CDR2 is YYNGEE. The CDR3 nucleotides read TGTGCCAGCAGCGCGACAGGAAATCTGGGGGCCAACGTCCTGACTTTC. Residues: CASSATGNLGANVLTF.

CDR3 sequence (DNA): TGTGCCACCAGTGTGGGACTAGCGGGAGCCTACGAGCAGTACTTC. Translating it yields CATSVGLAGAYEQYF. The V and J genes are TRBV24-1 and TRBJ2-7, with 14 bases fitting TRBD2. V lost 5 bases, J lost 2 bases, and 1 base stayed unmatched. From germline, CDR1 is KGHDR and CDR2 SFDVKD. The CDR3 is 15 residues long.

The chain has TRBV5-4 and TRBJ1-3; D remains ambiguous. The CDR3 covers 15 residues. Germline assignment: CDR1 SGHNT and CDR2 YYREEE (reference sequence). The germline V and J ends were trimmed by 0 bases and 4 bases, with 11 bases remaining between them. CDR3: CASSLDPSVGNTIYF. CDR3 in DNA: TGTGCCAGCAGCTTGGACCCGTCGGTGGGAAACACCATATATTTT.

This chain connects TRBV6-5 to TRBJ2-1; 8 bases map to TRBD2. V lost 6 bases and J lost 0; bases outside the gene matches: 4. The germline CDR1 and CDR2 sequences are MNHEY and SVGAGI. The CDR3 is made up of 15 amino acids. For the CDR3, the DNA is TGTGCCAGCAGGAGACTAGCGAGCTCCTACAATGAGCAGTTCTTC. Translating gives CASRRLASSYNEQFF.

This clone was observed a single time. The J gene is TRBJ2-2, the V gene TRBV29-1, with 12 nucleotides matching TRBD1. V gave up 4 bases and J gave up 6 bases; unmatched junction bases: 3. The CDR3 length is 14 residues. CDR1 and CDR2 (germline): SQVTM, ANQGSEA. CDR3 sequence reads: CSVGGTGGSGELFF. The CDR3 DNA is TGCAGCGTTGGGGGGACAGGGGGCTCCGGGGAGCTGTTTTTT.

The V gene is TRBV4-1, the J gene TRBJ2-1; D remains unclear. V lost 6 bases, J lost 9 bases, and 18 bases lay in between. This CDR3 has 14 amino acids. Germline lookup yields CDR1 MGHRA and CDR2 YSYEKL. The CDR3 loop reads CASRSQRVGVEQFF. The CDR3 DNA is TGCGCCAGCAGGTCGCAGCGAGTAGGCGTTGAGCAGTTCTTC.

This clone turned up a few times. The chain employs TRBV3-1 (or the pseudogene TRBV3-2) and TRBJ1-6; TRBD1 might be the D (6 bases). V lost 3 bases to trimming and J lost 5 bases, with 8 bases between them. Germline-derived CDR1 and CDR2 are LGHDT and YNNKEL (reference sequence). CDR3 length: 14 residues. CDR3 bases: TGTGCCAGCAGCCACCAGGGGAATAATTCACCCCTCCACTTT. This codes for CASSHQGNNSPLHF.

The CDR3 DNA reads as TGTGCCAGCTCACCCCAGGGAGGGACTAGCACAGATACGCAGTATTTT. Encoded protein: CASSPQGGTSTDTQYF. This rearrangement joins TRBV18 to TRBJ2-3, with TRBD2 matching over 7 bases. The CDR3 totals 16 residues. J gave up 0 bases and V 3 bases, and 6 bases lay outside the gene matches. Germline values: CDR1 KGHSH, CDR2 LQKENI. Full variable domain (rest looked up from reference TRBV18 and TRBJ2-3): NAGVMQNPRHLVRRRGQEARLRCSPMKGHSHVYWYRQLPEEGLKFMVYLQKENIIDESGMPKERFSAEFPKEGPSILRIQQVVRGDSAAYFCASSPQGGTSTDTQYFGPGTRLTVL.

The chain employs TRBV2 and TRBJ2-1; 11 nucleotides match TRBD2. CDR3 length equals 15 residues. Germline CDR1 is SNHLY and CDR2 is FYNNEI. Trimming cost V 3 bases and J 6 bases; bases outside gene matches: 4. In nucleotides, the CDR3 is TGTGCCAGCAGTGAGCTAGCGGGAGGAACCAATGAGCAGTTCTTC. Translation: CASSELAGGTNEQFF.

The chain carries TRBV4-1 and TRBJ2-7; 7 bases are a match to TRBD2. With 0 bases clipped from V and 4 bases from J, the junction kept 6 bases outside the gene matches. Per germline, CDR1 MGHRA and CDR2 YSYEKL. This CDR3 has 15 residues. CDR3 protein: CASSQDPGGTYEQYF. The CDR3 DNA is TGCGCCAGCAGCCAAGACCCGGGAGGTACTTACGAGCAGTACTTC.

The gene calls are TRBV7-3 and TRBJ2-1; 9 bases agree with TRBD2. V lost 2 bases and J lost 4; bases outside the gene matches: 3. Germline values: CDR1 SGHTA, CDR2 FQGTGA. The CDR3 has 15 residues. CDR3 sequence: CASSLGLAGYNEQFF. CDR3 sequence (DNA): TGTGCCAGCAGCTTAGGCCTAGCGGGGTACAATGAGCAGTTCTTC.

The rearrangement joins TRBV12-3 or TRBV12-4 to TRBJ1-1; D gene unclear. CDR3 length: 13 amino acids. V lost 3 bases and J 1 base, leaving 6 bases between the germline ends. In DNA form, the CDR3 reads TGTGCCAGCAGTTTCACATCGAACACTGAAGCTTTCTTT. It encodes CASSFTSNTEAFF.

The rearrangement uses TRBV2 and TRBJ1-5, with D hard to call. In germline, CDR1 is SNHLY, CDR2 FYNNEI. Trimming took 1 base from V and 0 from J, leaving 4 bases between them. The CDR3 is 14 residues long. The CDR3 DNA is TGTGCCAGCAGTGAAGATTATAGCAATCAGCCCCAGCATTTT. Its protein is CASSEDYSNQPQHF.

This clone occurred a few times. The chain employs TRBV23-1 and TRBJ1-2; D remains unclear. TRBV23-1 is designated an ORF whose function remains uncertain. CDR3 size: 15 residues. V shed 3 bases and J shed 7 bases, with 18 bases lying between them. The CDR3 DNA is TGCGCCAGCAGTCAGAAAAGGGCCTGTAGCGGTGGCTACACCTTC. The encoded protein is CASSQKRACSGGYTF.

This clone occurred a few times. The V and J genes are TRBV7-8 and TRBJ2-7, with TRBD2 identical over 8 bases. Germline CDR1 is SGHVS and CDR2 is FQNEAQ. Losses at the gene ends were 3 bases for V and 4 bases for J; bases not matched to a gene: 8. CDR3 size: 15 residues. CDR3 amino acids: CASSFDSGILYEQYF. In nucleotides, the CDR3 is TGTGCCAGCAGCTTCGATAGCGGGATCTTATACGAGCAGTACTTC.

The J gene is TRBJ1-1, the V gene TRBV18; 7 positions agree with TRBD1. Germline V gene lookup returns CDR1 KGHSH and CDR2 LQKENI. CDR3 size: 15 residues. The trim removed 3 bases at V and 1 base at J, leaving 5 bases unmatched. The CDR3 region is CASSPRDSRNTEAFF. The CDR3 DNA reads TGTGCCAGCTCACCCAGGGACAGCAGGAACACTGAAGCTTTCTTT.

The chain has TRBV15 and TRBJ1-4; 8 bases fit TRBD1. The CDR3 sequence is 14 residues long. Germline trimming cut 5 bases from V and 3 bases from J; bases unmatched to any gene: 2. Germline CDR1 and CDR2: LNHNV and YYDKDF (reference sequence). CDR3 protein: CATSLDRANEKLFF. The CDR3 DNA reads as TGTGCCACCAGCCTGGACAGGGCTAATGAAAAACTGTTTTTT.

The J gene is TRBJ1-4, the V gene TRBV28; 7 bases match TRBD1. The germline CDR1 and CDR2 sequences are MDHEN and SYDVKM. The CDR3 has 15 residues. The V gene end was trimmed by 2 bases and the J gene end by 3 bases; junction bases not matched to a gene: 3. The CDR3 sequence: CASSLDRAANEKLFF. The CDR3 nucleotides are TGTGCCAGCAGTTTAGACAGGGCCGCTAATGAAAAACTGTTTTTT.

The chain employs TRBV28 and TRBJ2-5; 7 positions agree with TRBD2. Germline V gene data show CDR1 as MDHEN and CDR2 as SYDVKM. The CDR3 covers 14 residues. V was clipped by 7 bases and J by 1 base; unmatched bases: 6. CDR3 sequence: CASKTGGPQETQYF. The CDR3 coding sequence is TGTGCCAGCAAGACGGGAGGACCCCAAGAGACCCAGTACTTC.